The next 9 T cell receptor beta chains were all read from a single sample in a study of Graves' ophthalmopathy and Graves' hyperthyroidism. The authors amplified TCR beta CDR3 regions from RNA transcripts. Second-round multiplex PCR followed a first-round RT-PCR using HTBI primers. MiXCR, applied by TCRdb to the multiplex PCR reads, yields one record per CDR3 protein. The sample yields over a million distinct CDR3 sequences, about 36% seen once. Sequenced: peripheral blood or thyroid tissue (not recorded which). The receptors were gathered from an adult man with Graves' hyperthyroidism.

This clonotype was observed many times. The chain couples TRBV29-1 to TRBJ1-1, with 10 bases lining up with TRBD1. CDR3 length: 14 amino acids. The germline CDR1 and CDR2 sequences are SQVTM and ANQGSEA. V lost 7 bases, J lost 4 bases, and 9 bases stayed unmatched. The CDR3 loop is CSARDRGQGTEAFF. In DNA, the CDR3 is TGCAGCGCCCGGGACAGGGGCCAGGGCACTGAAGCTTTCTTT.

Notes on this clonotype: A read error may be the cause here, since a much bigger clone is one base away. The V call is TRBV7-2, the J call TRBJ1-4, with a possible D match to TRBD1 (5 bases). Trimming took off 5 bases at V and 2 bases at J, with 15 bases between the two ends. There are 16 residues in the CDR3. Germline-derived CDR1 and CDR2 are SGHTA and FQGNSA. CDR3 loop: CASSPSRQMTNEKLFF. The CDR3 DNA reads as TGTGCCAGCAGCCCCTCCCGACAGATGACTAATGAAAAACTGTTTTTT.

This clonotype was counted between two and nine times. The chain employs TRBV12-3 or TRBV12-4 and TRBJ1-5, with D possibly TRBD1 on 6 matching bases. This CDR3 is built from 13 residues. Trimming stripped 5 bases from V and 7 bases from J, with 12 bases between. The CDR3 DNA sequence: TGTGCCAGCAGTGGGGGCTGGGGGCAGCCCCAGCATTTT. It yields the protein CASSGGWGQPQHF.

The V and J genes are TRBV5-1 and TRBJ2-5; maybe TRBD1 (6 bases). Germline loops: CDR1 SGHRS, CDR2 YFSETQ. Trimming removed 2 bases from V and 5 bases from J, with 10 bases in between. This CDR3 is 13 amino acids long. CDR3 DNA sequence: TGCGCCAGCAGCTTACAGGGTTACGAGACCCAGTACTTC. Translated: CASSLQGYETQYF.

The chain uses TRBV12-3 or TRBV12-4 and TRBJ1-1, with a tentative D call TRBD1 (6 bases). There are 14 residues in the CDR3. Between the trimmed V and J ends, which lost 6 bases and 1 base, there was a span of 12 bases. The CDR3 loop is CASSPGGQNTEAFF. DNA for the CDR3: TGTGCCAGCAGCCCCGGGGGGCAGAACACTGAAGCTTTCTTT.

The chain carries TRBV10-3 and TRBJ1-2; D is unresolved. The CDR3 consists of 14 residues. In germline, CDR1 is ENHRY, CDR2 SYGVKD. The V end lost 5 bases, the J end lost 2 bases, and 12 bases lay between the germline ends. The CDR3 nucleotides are TGTGCCATCAGTTCCGGCCAGCAAAACTATGGCTACACCTTC. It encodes CAISSGQQNYGYTF.

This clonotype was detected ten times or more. The CDR3 sequence is CASSLRTGTEKLFF. The CDR3 DNA reads TGTGCCAGCAGCTTGAGGACAGGGACTGAAAAACTGTTTTTT. The chain links TRBV5-5 to TRBJ1-4; 8 positions match TRBD1. With V trimmed by 1 base and J by 7 bases, 3 bases remained unmatched. CDR3 length: 14 amino acids. CDR1 is SGHKS, CDR2 YYEKEE, per germline (reference sequence).

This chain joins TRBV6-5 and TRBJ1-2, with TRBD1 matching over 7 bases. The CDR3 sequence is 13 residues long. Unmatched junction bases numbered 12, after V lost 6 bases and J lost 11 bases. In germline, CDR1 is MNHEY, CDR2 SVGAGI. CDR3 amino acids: CASRPGTAGTYTF. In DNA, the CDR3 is TGTGCCAGCAGACCTGGGACAGCCGGCACATACACCTTC.

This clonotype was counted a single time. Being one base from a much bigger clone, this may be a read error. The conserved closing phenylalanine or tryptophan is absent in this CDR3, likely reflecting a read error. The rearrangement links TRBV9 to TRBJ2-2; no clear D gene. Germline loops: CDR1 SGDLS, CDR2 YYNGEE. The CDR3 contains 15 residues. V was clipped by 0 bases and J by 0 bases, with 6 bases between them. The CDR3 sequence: CASSVGVTNTGELFV. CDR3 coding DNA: TGTGCCAGCAGCGTAGGGGTTACGAACACCGGGGAGCTGTTTGTT.